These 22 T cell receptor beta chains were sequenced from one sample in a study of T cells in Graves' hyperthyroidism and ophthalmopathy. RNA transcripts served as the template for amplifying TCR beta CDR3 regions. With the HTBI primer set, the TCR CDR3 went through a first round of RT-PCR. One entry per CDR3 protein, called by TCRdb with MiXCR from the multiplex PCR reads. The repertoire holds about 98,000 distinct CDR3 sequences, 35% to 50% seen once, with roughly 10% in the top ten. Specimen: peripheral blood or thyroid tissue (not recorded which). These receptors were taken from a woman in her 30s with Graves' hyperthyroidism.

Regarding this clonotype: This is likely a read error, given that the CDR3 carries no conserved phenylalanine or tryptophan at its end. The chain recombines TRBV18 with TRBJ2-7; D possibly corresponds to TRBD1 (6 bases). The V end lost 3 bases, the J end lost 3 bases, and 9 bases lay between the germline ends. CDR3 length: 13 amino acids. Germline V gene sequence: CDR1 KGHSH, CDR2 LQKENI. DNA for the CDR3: TGTGCCAGCTCACCGACAGGTAACTACGAGCAGTACTGC. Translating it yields CASSPTGNYEQYC.

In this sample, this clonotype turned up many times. The CDR3 region is CASSLLGPYTTAGSGYTF. Here the CDR3 DNA reads TGTGCCAGCAGCTTACTCGGTCCTTACACGACCGCAGGGAGCGGCTACACCTTC. The rearrangement uses TRBV7-3 and TRBJ1-2, with D possibly TRBD1 on 5 matching bases. The CDR3 contains 18 residues. V lost 2 bases and J 8 bases, leaving 27 bases between the germline ends. Germline CDR1 and CDR2: SGHTA and FQGTGA.

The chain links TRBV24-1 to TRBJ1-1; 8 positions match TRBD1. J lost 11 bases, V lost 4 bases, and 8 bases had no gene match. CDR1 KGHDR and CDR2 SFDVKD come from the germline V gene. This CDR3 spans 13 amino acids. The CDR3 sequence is CATSEAGTGSAFF. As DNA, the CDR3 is TGTGCCACCAGTGAGGCCGGGACAGGCTCCGCTTTCTTT.

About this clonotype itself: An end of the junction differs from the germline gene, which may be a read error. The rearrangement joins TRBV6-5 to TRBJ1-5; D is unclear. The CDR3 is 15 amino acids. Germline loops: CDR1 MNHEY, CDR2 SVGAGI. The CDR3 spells CASSLPGYSNQPLHF. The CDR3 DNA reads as TGTGCCAGCAGTTTGCCGGGGTATAGCAATCAGCCCCTGCATTTT.

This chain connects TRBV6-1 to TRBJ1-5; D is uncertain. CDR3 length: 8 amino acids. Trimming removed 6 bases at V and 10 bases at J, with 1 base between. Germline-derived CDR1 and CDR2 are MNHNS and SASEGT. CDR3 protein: CASRPQHF. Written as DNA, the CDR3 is TGTGCCAGCAGACCCCAGCATTTT.

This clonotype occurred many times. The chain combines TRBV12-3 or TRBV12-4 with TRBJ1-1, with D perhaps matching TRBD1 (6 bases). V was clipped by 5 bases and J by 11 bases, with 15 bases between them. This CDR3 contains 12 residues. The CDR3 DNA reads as TGTGCCAGCAGTGTCGGGGGGCTCGAGGCTTTCTTT. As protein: CASSVGGLEAFF.

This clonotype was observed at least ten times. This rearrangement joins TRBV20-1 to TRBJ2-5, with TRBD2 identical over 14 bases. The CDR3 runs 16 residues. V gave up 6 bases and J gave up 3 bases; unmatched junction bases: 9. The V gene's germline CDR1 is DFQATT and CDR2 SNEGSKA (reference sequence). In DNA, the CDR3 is TGCAGTGCGGGACTAGCGGGAGCGGGCACCAAAGAGACCCAGTACTTC. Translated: CSAGLAGAGTKETQYF.

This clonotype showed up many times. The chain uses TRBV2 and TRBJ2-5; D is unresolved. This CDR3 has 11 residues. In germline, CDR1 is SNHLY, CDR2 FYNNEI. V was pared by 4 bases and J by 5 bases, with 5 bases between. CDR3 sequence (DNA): TGTGCCAGCAGTGTAGGGGAGACCCAGTACTTC. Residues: CASSVGETQYF.

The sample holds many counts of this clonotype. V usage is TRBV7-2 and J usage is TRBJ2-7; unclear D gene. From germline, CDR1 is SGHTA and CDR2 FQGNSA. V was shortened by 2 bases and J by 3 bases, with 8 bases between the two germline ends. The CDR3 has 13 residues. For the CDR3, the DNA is TGTGCCAGCAGCTTACTGCCCAGCTACGAGCAGTACTTC. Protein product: CASSLLPSYEQYF.

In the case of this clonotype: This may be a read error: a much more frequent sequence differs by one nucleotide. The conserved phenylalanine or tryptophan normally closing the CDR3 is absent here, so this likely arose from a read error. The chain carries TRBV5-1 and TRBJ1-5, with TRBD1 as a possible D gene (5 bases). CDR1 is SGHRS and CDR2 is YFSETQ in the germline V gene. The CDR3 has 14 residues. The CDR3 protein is CASSDGTLGQPQHL. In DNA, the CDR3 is TGTGCCAGCAGCGACGGGACGCTCGGTCAGCCCCAGCATCTT.

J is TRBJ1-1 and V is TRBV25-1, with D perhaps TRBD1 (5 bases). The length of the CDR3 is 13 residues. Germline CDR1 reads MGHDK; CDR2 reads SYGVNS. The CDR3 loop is CARDATAGAEAFF. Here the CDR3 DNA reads TGTGCTAGAGATGCGACAGCCGGCGCTGAAGCTTTCTTT.

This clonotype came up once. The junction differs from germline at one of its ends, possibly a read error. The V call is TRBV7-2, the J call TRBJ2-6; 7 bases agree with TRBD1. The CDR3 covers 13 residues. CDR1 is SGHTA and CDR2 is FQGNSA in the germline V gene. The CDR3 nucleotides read TGTGCCAGCAGCGGGGGCAGGGGGAACACTGAAGCTTTC. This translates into CASSGGRGNTEAF.

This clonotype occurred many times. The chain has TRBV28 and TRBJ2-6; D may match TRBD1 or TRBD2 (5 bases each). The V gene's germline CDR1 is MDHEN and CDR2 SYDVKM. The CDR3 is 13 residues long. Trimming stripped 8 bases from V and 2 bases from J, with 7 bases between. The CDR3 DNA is TGTGCCAGCGGGGGAACTGGGGCCAACGTCCTGACTTTC. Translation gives CASGGTGANVLTF.

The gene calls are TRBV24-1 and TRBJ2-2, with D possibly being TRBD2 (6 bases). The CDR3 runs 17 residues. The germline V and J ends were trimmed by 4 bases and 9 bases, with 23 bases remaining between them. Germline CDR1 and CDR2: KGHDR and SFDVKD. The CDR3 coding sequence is TGTGCCACCAGTGACCCTGCCAGCAGCCGGCGGGAATGGGAGCTGTTTTTT. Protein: CATSDPASSRREWELFF.

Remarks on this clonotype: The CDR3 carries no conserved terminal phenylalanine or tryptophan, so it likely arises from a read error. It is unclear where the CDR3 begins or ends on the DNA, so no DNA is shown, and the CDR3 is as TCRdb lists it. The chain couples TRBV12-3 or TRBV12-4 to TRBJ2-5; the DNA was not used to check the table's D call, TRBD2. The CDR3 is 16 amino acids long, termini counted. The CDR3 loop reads CASSYSGGLEGYTFGS.

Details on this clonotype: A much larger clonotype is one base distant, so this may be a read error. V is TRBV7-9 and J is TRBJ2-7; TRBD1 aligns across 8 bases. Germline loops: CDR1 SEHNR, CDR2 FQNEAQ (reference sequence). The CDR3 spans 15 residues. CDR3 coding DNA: TGTGACAGCAGCTTATCAGAGACAGGGGCGGACGAGCAGTACTTC. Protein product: CDSSLSETGADEQYF. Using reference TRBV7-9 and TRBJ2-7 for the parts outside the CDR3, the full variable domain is DTGVSQNPRHKITKRGQNVTFRCDPISEHNRLYWYRQTLGQGPEFLTYFQNEAQLEKSRLLSDRFSAERPKGSFSTLEIQRTEQGDSAMYLCDSSLSETGADEQYFGPGTRLTVT.

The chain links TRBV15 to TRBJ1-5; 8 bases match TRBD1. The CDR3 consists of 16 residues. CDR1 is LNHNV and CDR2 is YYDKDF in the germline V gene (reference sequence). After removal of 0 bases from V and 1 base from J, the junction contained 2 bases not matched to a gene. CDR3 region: CATSRDRGQSNQPQHF. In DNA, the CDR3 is TGTGCCACCAGCAGAGACAGGGGGCAGAGCAATCAGCCCCAGCATTTT.

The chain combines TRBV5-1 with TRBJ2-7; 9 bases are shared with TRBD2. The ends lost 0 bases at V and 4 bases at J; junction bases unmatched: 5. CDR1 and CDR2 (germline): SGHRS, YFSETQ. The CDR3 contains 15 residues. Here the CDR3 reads CASSLDEAGGYEQYF. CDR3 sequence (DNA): TGCGCCAGCAGCTTGGACGAAGCGGGAGGATACGAGCAGTACTTC.

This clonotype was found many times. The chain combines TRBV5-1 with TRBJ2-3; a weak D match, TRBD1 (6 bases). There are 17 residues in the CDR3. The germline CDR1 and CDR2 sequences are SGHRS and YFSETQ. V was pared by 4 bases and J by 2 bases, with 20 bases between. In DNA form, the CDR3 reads TGCGCCAGCAGCCCGGAACCCACAGGGTTGACCACAGATACGCAGTATTTT. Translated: CASSPEPTGLTTDTQYF. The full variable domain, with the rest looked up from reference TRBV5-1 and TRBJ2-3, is KAGVTQTPRYLIKTRGQQVTLSCSPISGHRSVSWYQQTPGQGLQFLFEYFSETQRNKGNFPGRFSGRQFSNSRSEMNVSTLELGDSALYLCASSPEPTGLTTDTQYFGPGTRLTVL.

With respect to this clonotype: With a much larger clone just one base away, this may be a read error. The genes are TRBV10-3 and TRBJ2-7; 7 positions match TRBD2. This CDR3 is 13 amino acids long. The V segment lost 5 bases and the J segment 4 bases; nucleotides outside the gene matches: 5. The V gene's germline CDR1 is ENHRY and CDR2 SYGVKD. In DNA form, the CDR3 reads TGTGCCATCAGTAGCGGGGAGCCTTACGAGCAGTACTTC. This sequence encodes CAISSGEPYEQYF.

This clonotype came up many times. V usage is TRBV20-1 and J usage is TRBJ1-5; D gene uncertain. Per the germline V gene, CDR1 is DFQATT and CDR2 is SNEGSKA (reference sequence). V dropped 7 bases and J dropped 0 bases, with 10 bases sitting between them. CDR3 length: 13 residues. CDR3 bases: TGCAGTGTCCAACCTAATAGCAATCAGCCCCAGCATTTT. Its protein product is CSVQPNSNQPQHF.

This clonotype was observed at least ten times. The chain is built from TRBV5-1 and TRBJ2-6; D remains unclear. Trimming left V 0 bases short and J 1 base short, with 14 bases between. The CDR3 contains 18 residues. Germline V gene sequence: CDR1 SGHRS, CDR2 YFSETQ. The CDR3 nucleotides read TGCGCCAGCAGCTTGGCGGGTGACGTCGTATCTGGGGCCAACGTCCTGACTTTC. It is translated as CASSLAGDVVSGANVLTF.